A single sample gave rise to the 2 T cell receptor beta chains below, sequenced in a study of shared clonotypes between healthy human individuals. Profiled with immunoSEQ multiplex PCR; TCRdb holds only in-frame clones, not every one. Of about 2.4 million clones listed, over 85% are singletons. Specimen: naive CD4+ T cells from PBMCs. Subset given: CD45RA+ positively selected. All receptors derive from a man aged 18-30 years in good health. Some clones in this sample may be carry-over from other donors' samples.

The chain links TRBV30 to TRBJ1-1; D remains ambiguous. The germline CDR1 and CDR2 sequences are GTSNPN and SVGIG (reference sequence). Trimming took off 1 base at V and 2 bases at J, with 8 bases between the two ends. This CDR3 is built from 13 residues. For the CDR3, the DNA is TGTGCCTGGAGTGCCCAAGCTAACACTGAAGCTTTCTTT. It specifies CAWSAQANTEAFF.

The chain employs TRBV5-1 and TRBJ1-1; TRBD1 is a possible D gene (5 bases). Between the trimmed V and J ends, which lost 4 bases and 5 bases, there was a span of 21 bases. This CDR3 has 16 amino acids. In germline, CDR1 is SGHRS, CDR2 YFSETQ. The CDR3 DNA follows: TGCGCCAGCAGCCCCGGGCAGGGAGAAATGAGGACTGAAGCTTTCTTT. Amino acids: CASSPGQGEMRTEAFF.